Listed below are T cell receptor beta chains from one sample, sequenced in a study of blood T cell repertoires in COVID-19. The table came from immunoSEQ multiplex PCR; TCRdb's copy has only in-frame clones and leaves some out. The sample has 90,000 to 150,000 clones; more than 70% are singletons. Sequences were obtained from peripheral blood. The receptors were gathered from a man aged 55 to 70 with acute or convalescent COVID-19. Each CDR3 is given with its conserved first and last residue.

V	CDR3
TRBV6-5	CASSYSNSGSNYEQYF
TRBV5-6	CASREALAGGGRHNEQFF
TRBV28	CASRSGIRQPQHF
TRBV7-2	CASSLSGLGWEEQYF
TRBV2	CASSGQFSYEQYF
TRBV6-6	CASSPTVAEAFF
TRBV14	CASSQVWGGAYEQYF
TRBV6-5	CASSYSRQGTNEKLFF
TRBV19	CASAGGSQETQYF
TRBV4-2	CASSQSRGPEAFF
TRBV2	CASRWDRGGTQYF
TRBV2	CASIDPLAGVVGANVLTF
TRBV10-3	CATRSGGRADTQYF
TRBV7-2	CASSAGTGLNSPLHF
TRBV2	CASTGLAKNIQYF
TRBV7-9	CASSQQGLSGNTIYF
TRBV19	CASSPSGFETQYF
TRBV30	CAWRPTGVSQETQYF
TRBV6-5	CASTGLGRNYNEQFF
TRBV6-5	CASSYLAGGQEFF
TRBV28	CASRRDRAGANVLTF
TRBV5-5	CASSSDREQFF
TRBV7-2	CASSQDRNSNQPQHF
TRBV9	CASWDRGRGVLWEDTQYF
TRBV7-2	CASSRDRGGENTIYF
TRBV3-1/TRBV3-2	CASSHDRGNSPLHF
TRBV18	CASSLESRTGELFF
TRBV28	CASSLLAPGLAGSNEQFF
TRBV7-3	CASSPPKPF
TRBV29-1	CSAGTGRYEQYF
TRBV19	CASSTVPGQGASETQYF
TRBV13	CASRQAAGGDDEQFF
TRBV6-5	CASSSGGNTDTQYF
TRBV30	CAWRTGQAGYTF
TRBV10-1	CATRGRLAGGRSYNEQFF
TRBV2	CASSVGSYGYTF
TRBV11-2	CASSVTSGSEYEQYF
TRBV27	CASSLGAGGPYEQYF
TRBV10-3	CAIKGLDGNTIYF
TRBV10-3	CAISPQKGGHNEQFF
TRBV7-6	CASSLNPPSTEAFF
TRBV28	CASSFLTGRNDEQYF
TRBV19	CASRVRQQPQHF
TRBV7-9	CASSRGQGGSGANVLTF
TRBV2	CASSTSVSSEQYF
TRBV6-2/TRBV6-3	CASSPRQTSTDTQYF
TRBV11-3	CASSLGEAGELFF
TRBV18	CASSPKQIADTQYF
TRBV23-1	CASSQGGGLIYEQYF
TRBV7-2	CASSHSGGAWPQYF
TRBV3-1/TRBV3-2	CASSRQIAVYEQYF
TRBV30	CAWSQEVETQYF
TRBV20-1	CSATALGEQYF
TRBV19	CASKARNYGYTF
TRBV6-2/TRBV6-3	CASSLLRARGGGEAFF
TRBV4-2	CASSQEARRNSGANVLTF
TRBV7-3	CASSISGSATDTQYF
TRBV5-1	CASSNPQEREQFF
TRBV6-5	CASSYSTDIREQYF